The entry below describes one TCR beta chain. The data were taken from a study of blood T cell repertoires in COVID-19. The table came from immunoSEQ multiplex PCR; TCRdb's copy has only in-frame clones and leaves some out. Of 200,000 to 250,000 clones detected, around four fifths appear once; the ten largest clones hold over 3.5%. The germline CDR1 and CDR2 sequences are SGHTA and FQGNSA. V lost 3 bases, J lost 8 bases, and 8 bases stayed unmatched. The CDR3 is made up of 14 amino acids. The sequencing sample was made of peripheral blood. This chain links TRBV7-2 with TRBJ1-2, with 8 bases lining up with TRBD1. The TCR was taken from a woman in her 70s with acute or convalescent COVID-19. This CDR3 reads CASSFSAGGLGYTF. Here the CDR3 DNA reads TGTGCCAGCAGCTTTTCCGCAGGGGGCTTAGGCTACACCTTC.